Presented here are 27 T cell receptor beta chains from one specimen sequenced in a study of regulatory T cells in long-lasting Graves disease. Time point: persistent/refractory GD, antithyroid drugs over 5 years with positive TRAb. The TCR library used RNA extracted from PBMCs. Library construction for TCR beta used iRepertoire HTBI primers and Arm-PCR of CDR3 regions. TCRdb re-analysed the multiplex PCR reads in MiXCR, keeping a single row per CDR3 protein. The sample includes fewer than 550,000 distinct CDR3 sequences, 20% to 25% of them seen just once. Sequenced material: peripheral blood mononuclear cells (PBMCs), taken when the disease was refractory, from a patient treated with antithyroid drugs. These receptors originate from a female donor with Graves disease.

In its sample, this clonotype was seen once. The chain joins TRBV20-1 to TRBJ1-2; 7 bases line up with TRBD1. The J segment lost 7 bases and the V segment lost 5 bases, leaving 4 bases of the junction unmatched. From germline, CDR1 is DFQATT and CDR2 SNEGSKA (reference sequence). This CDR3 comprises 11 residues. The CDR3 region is CSAAQGGGYTF. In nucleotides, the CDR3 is TGCAGTGCTGCCCAGGGGGGTGGCTACACCTTC.

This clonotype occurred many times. The CDR3 DNA reads as TGTGCCAGCAGTTTTCACAATCAGCCCCAGCATTTT. Translation: CASSFHNQPQHF. The rearrangement joins TRBV28 to TRBJ1-5; D remains ambiguous. This CDR3 comprises 12 residues. The V gene lost 3 bases and the J gene lost 3 bases, with 3 bases spanning the gap. The V gene's germline CDR1 is MDHEN and CDR2 SYDVKM. Full variable domain (rest looked up from reference TRBV28 and TRBJ1-5): DVKVTQSSRYLVKRTGEKVFLECVQDMDHENMFWYRQDPGLGLRLIYFSYDVKMKEKGDIPEGYSVSREKKERFSLILESASTNQTSMYLCASSFHNQPQHFGDGTRLSIL.

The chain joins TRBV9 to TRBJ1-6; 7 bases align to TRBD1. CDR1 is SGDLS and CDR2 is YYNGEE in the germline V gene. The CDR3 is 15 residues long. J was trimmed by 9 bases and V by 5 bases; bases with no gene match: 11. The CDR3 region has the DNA TGTGCCAGCAGGGCCCCACAGGGGCTCGGTTCACCCCTCCACTTT. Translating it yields CASRAPQGLGSPLHF.

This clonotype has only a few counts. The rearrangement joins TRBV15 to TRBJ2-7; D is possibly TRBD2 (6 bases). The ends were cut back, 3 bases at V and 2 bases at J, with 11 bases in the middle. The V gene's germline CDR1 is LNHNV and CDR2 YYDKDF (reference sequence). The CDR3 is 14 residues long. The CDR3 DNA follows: TGTGCCACCAGCAGTCGGGAGTACCCCTACGAGCAGTACTTC. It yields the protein CATSSREYPYEQYF.

The CDR3 loop reads CSARELMDRSSYNSPLHF. CDR3 DNA sequence: TGCAGTGCTAGAGAGCTAATGGACAGGAGCTCCTATAATTCACCCCTCCACTTT. V gene TRBV20-1 combines with J gene TRBJ1-6, with 7 bases lining up with TRBD1. Trimming removed 0 bases from V and 0 bases from J; junction bases left unmatched: 8. The CDR3 consists of 18 residues. The germline V gene has CDR1 DFQATT and CDR2 SNEGSKA (reference sequence).

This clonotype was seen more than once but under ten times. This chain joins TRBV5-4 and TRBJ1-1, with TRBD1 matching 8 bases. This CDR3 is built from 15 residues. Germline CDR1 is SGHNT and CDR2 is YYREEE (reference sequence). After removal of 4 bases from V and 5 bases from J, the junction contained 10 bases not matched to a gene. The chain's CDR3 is CASSPAQGAYTEAFF. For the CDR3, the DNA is TGTGCCAGCAGCCCCGCGCAGGGGGCATATACTGAAGCTTTCTTT.

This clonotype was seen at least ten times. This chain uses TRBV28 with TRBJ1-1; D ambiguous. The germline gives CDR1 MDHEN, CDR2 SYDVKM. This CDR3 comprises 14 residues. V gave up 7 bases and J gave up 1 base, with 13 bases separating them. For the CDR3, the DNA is TGTGCCAGCACCCTGCACCAGGAGAACACTGAAGCTTTCTTT. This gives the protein CASTLHQENTEAFF.

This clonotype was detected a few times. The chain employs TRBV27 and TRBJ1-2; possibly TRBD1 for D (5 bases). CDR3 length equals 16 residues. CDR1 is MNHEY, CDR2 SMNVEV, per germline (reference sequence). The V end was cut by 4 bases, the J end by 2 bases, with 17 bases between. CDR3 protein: CASSSLGVGVNYGYTF. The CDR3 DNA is TGTGCCAGCAGTTCCTTAGGGGTTGGAGTAAACTATGGCTACACCTTC.

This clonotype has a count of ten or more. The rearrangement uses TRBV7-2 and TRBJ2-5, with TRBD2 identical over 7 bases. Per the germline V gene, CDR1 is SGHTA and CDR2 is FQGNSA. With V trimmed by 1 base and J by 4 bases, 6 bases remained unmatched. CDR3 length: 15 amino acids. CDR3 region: CASSLGGGPLETQYF. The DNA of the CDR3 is TGTGCCAGCAGCTTAGGGGGAGGGCCTCTAGAGACCCAGTACTTC.

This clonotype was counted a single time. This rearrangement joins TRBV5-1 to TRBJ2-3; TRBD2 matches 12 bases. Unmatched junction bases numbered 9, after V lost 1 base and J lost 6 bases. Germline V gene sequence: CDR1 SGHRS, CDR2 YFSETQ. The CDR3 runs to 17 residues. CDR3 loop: CASSLNPSGGAVDTQYF. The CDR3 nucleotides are TGCGCCAGCAGCTTGAACCCTAGCGGGGGGGCTGTGGATACGCAGTATTTT.

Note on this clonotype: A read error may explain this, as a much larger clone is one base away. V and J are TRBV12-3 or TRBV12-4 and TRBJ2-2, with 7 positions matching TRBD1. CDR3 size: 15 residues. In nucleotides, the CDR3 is TGTGCCAACAGTCCGACAGGGCAGATCACCGGGGAGCTGTTTTTT. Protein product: CANSPTGQITGELFF.

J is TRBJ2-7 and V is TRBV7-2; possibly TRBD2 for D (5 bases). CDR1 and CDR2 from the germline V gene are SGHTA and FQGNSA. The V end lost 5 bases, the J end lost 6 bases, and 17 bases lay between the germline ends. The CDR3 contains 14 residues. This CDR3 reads CASSLLSEGPEQYF. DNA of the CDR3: TGTGCCAGCAGCCTCCTTTCTGAGGGCCCCGAGCAGTACTTC.

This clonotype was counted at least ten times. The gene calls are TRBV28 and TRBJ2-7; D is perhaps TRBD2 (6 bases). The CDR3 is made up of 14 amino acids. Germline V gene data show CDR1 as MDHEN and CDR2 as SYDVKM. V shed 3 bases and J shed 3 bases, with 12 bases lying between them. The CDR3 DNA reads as TGTGCCAGCAGTTTCAGGCTAGCGAGCTACGAGCAGTACTTC. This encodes CASSFRLASYEQYF. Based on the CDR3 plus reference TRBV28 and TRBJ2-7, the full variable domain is DVKVTQSSRYLVKRTGEKVFLECVQDMDHENMFWYRQDPGLGLRLIYFSYDVKMKEKGDIPEGYSVSREKKERFSLILESASTNQTSMYLCASSFRLASYEQYFGPGTRLTVT.

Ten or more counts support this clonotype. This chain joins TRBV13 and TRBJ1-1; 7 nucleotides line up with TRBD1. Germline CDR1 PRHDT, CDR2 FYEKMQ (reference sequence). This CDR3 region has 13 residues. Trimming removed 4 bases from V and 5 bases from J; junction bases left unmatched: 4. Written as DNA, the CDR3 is TGTGCCAGCAGCTGGGAACAGGGGACTGAAGCTTTCTTT. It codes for CASSWEQGTEAFF.

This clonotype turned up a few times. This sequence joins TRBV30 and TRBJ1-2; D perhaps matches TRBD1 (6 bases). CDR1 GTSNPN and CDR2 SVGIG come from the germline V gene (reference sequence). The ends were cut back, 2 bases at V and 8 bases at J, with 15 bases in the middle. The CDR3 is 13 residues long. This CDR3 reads CAWSSQGKEGYTF. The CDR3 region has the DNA TGTGCCTGGAGTTCGCAGGGGAAGGAAGGCTACACCTTC.

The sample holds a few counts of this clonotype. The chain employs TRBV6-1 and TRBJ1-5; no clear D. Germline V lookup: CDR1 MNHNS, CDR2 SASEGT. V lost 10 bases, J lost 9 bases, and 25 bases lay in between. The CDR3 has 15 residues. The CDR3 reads CATRWGGRLPGPQHF. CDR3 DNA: TGTGCCACCAGATGGGGTGGCCGTTTGCCAGGGCCCCAGCATTTT.

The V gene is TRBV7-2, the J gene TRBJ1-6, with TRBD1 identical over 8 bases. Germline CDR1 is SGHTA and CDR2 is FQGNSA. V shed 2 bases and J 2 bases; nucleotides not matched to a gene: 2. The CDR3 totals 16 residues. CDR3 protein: CASSLRQGTYNSPLHF. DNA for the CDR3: TGTGCCAGCAGCTTAAGACAGGGGACCTATAATTCACCCCTCCACTTT.

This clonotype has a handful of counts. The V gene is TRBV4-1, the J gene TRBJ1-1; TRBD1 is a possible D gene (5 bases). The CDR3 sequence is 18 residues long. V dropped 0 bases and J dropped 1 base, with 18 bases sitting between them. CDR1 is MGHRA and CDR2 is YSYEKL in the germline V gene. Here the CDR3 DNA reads TGCGCCAGCAGCCAAGAGAACACAGGTTCCCTAAAGAACACTGAAGCTTTCTTT. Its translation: CASSQENTGSLKNTEAFF.

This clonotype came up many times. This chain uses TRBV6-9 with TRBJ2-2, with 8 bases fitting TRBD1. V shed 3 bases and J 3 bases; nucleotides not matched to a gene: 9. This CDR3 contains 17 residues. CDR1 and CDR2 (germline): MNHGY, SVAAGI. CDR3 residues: CASSYKVGQGDTGELFF. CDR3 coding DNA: TGTGCCAGCAGTTACAAGGTTGGACAGGGTGACACCGGGGAGCTGTTTTTT.

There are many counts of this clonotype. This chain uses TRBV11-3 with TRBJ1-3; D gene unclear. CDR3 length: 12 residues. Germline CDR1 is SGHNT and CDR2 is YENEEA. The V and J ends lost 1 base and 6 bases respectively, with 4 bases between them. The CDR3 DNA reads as TGTGCCAGCAGCTTAGTTGAAAACACCATATATTTT. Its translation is CASSLVENTIYF.

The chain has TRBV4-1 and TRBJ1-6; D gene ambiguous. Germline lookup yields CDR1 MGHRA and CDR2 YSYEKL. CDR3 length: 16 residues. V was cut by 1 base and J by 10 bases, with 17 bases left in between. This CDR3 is CASSQVPAFDGSPLHF. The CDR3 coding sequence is TGCGCCAGCAGCCAAGTCCCCGCTTTTGACGGATCACCCCTCCACTTT.

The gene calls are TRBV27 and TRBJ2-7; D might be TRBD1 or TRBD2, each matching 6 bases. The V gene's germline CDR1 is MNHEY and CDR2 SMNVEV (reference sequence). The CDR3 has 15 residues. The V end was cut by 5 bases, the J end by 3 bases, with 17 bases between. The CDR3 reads CASSPTGAAHYEQYF. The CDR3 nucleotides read TGTGCCAGCAGTCCCACGGGGGCTGCCCACTACGAGCAGTACTTC.

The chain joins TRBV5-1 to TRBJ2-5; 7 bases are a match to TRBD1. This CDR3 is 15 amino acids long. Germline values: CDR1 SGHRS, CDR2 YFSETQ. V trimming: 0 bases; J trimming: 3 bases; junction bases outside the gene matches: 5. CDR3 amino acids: CASSLAQGTEETQYF. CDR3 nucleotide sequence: TGCGCCAGCAGCTTGGCACAGGGGACCGAAGAGACCCAGTACTTC.

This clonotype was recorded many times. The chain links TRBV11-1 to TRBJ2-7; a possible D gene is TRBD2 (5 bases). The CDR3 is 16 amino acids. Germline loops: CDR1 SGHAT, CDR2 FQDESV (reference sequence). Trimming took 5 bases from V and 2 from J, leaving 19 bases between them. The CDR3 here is CASSPLPDSPPYEQYF. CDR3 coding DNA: TGTGCCAGCAGCCCATTACCGGACTCACCCCCCTACGAGCAGTACTTC.

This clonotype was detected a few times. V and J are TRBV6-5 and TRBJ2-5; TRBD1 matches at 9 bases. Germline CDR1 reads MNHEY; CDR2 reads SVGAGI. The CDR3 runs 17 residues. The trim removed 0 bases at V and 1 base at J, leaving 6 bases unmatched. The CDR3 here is CASSYSPGQGTQETQYF. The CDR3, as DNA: TGTGCCAGCAGTTACTCCCCCGGACAGGGGACCCAAGAGACCCAGTACTTC.

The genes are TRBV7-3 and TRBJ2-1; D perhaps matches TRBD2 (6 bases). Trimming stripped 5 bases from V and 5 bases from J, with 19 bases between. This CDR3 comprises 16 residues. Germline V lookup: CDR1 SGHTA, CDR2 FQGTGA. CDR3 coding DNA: TGTGCCAGCAGCCCCTCCGCGTGGCGGGAAAACAATGAGCAGTTCTTC. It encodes CASSPSAWRENNEQFF.

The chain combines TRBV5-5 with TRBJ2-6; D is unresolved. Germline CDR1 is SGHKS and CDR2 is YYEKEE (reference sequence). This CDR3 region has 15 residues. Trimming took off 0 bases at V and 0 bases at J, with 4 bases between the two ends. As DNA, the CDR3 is TGTGCCAGCAGCTTGGCGATCTCTGGGGCCAACGTCCTGACTTTC. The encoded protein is CASSLAISGANVLTF.